This is a list of T cell receptor beta chains from one sample in a study of beta chain features in type 1 diabetes. Method: immunoSEQ multiplex PCR; TCRdb's copy keeps in-frame clones and lacks some. The sample gives 640,000 or so clones, 11% to 15% of which show up once; 0.035% to 0.045% is in the top ten. Sequenced sample: naive CD4+ T cells from blood. The source of these receptors is a young man with type 1 diabetes. Both conserved end residues are part of each CDR3. The D gene is left open where the match is weak. Clone size appears in some rows only: once, few, many, or a class for an expanded clone.

CASSLLGGNTDTQYF | TGTGCCAGCAGTCTCCTAGGGGGAAACACAGATACGCAGTATTTT | . | TRBJ2-3 | TRBV27 | once
CASSVRTGDRTTDTQYF | TGTGCCAGCAGCGTCCGTACAGGAGACAGAACCACAGATACGCAGTATTTT | . | TRBJ2-3 | TRBV9 | .
CASSQGGLVASYEQYF | TGTGCCAGCAGCCAAGGTGGACTAGTGGCGTCCTACGAGCAGTACTTC | TRBD2 | TRBJ2-7 | TRBV25-1 | few
CSVGGEGAHEQYF | TGCAGCGTGGGGGGGGAGGGAGCCCACGAGCAGTACTTC | TRBD2 | TRBJ2-7 | TRBV29-1 | .
CASSSPRGEKLFF | TGTGCCAGCAGCTCTCCCCGGGGAGAAAAACTGTTTTTT | . | TRBJ1-4 | TRBV7-9 | .
CSAPRGVSYNEQFF | TGCAGCGCCCCCCGGGGTGTGTCCTACAATGAGCAGTTCTTC | . | TRBJ2-1 | TRBV29-1 | few
CASSVDSGYNQPQHF | TGTGCCAGCAGCGTAGACAGCGGCTACAATCAGCCCCAGCATTTT | . | TRBJ1-5 | TRBV9 | .
CASSDSGHNEQFF | TGTGCCAGCAGTGACTCTGGCCACAATGAGCAGTTCTTC | . | TRBJ2-1 | TRBV6-4 | .
CASSPPGGQETQYF | TGCGCCAGCAGCCCCCCTGGGGGCCAAGAGACCCAGTACTTC | . | TRBJ2-5 | TRBV5-1 | few
CSASARAGNTIYF | TGCAGCGCCAGCGCAAGAGCTGGAAACACCATATATTTT | . | TRBJ1-3 | TRBV29-1 | .
CSVGQPQETQYF | TGCAGCGTAGGACAGCCCCAAGAGACCCAGTACTTC | . | TRBJ2-5 | TRBV29-1 | .
CAWSGRASGGNNNEQFF | TGTGCCTGGAGTGGAAGGGCTAGCGGGGGAAACAACAATGAGCAGTTCTTC | TRBD2 | TRBJ2-1 | TRBV30 | .
CSVTKTVLNTEAFF | TGCAGCGTTACTAAAACAGTCCTGAACACTGAAGCTTTCTTT | . | TRBJ1-1 | TRBV29-1 | few
CASSLQGTVGIQPQHF | TGTGCCAGCAGCTTACAGGGGACAGTTGGTATTCAGCCCCAGCATTTT | TRBD1 | TRBJ1-5 | TRBV7-2 | .
CASSQIEAGGSNEQFF | TGCGCCAGCAGCCAGATAGAAGCGGGAGGGTCTAATGAGCAGTTCTTC | TRBD2 | TRBJ2-1 | TRBV5-1 | few
CASSPPTLGTQYF | TGTGCCAGCAGCCCCCCGACCCTCGGAACGCAGTATTTT | . | TRBJ2-3 | TRBV7-9 | .
CAWSSSWGNQPQHF | TGTGCCTGGAGTTCTTCTTGGGGCAATCAGCCCCAGCATTTT | . | TRBJ1-5 | TRBV30 | .
CASSSGTGWDQPQHF | TGTGCCAGCAGCTCCGGGACAGGGTGGGATCAGCCCCAGCATTTT | TRBD1 | TRBJ1-5 | TRBV7-3 | .
CAISESRGTTGELFF | TGTGCCATCAGTGAGTCGCGGGGAACCACCGGGGAGCTGTTTTTT | . | TRBJ2-2 | TRBV10-3 | few
CASSQTGGGNIQYF | TGTGCCAGCAGCCAAACAGGGGGCGGAAACATTCAGTACTTC | TRBD1 | TRBJ2-4 | TRBV7-3 | few
CATSPIGNTIYF | TGTGCCACCAGTCCTATTGGAAACACCATATATTTT | . | TRBJ1-3 | TRBV6-5 | few
CASSQDSQGGTQYF | TGTGCCAGCAGCCAGGACAGCCAGGGAGGGACCCAGTACTTC | . | TRBJ2-5 | TRBV5-4 | .
CATNPGLQYNEQFF | TGTGCCACTAATCCGGGACTCCAATACAATGAGCAGTTCTTC | . | TRBJ2-1 | TRBV19 | .
CASSEYGEKLFF | TGTGCCAGCAGTGAATATGGTGAAAAACTGTTTTTT | . | TRBJ1-4 | TRBV25-1 | .
CAIGQGRTNEKLFF | TGTGCCATCGGACAGGGGAGAACTAATGAAAAACTGTTTTTT | TRBD1 | TRBJ1-4 | TRBV10-3 | .
CASSPPSGVTNEQFF | TGTGCCAGCTCACCACCTAGCGGGGTCACAAATGAGCAGTTCTTC | TRBD2 | TRBJ2-1 | TRBV18 | .
CASSEAVDTQYF | TGTGCCAGCAGTGAAGCGGTAGATACGCAGTATTTT | . | TRBJ2-3 | TRBV2 | few
CASSATSGRGYEQFF | TGTGCCAGCAGTGCCACTAGCGGGAGAGGGTATGAGCAGTTCTTC | TRBD2 | TRBJ2-1 | TRBV25-1 | few
CAWSKSMTGNQPQHF | TGTGCCTGGAGTAAGTCCATGACAGGGAATCAGCCCCAGCATTTT | TRBD1 | TRBJ1-5 | TRBV30 | .
CASSLRGTEAFF | TGTGCCAGCAGTCTACGGGGCACTGAAGCTTTCTTT | . | TRBJ1-1 | TRBV2 | .
CASTSPGMTKERYF | TGTGCCAGCACTTCCCCTGGGATGACGAAAGAGAGGTACTTC | . | TRBJ2-7 | TRBV28 | few
CATQQVRETQYF | TGTGCCACCCAACAGGTTCGGGAGACCCAGTACTTC | . | TRBJ2-5 | TRBV2 | few
CAWRTSGTDTQYF | TGTGCCTGGAGGACTAGCGGCACAGATACGCAGTATTTT | TRBD2 | TRBJ2-3 | TRBV30 | .
CASSENAGGTGELFF | TGTGCCAGCAGTGAAAACGCCGGGGGCACCGGGGAGCTGTTTTTT | . | TRBJ2-2 | TRBV25-1 | few
CATTGPVPTYEQYF | TGTGCCACCACGGGTCCGGTCCCTACCTACGAGCAGTACTTC | . | TRBJ2-7 | TRBV10-3 | .
CASSGGTGSLYEQYF | TGCGCCAGCAGCGGAGGGACAGGATCATTATACGAGCAGTACTTC | TRBD1 | TRBJ2-7 | TRBV5-1 | few
CASSQGAVNTEAFF | TGCGCCAGCAGCCAAGGCGCAGTTAACACTGAAGCTTTCTTT | . | TRBJ1-1 | TRBV4-3 | few
CASSQSSYEQYF | TGTGCCAGTAGTCAGAGCTCCTACGAGCAGTACTTC | . | TRBJ2-7 | TRBV19 | .
CASSLVGGGQTQETQYF | TGTGCCAGCAGCTTAGTAGGAGGGGGGCAGACACAAGAGACCCAGTACTTC | . | TRBJ2-5 | TRBV7-6 | few
CASPPLAGTAKNIQYF | TGCGCCAGCCCCCCCCTAGCCGGGACAGCCAAAAACATTCAGTACTTC | . | TRBJ2-4 | TRBV5-1 | few
CASSPLVTEAFF | TGTGCCAGCTCACCGTTGGTAACTGAAGCTTTCTTT | . | TRBJ1-1 | TRBV18 | few
CASSSRWGARQETQYF | TGTGCCAGCAGCTCCCGTTGGGGGGCCCGGCAAGAGACCCAGTACTTC | . | TRBJ2-5 | TRBV7-8 | .
CASSAGDRASREQYF | TGTGCCAGCAGCGCGGGGGACAGGGCCTCAAGAGAGCAGTACTTC | . | TRBJ2-7 | TRBV21-1 | .
CATSTSLTVAKNIQYF | TGTGCCACCAGCACTAGCCTTACCGTAGCCAAAAACATTCAGTACTTC | . | TRBJ2-4 | TRBV15 | .
CASSPQRGAGNTIYF | TGTGCCAGCAGTCCCCAGAGAGGGGCTGGAAACACCATATATTTT | . | TRBJ1-3 | TRBV2 | .
CASSVASGSETQYF | TGTGCCAGCAGCGTAGCATCCGGGTCGGAGACCCAGTACTTC | . | TRBJ2-5 | TRBV9 | .
CASSLKGSYNEQFF | TGTGCCAGCAGTTTAAAAGGGTCCTACAATGAGCAGTTCTTC | . | TRBJ2-1 | TRBV27 | .
CAWKTGELFF | TGTGCCTGGAAGACCGGGGAGCTGTTTTTT | . | TRBJ2-2 | TRBV30 | few
CASRLSSSYGYTF | TGTGCCAGCAGGTTGTCCTCCTCCTATGGCTACACCTTC | . | TRBJ1-2 | TRBV11-2 | few